The rows below give T cell receptor beta chains drawn from one sample of a study of PD-L1 blockade in urothelial cancer. Some clones are missing from TCRdb's copy, which holds only in-frame ones; the method was immunoSEQ multiplex PCR. The data hold approximately 90,000 clones, with about 90% observed a single time. The starting material was PBMCs, obtained around atezolizumab (anti-PD-L1) treatment. The source is a man between 60 and 70 years old with urothelial cancer. CDR3s include the opening cysteine and the closing phenylalanine or tryptophan. A D gene is named only where the DNA matches it firmly. The size entry is marked missing in some rows and otherwise reads once, few, many or a size class.

abundance: -; d_gene: TRBD2; v_gene: TRBV5-4; j_gene: TRBJ2-3; CDR3nt: TGTGCCAGCAGCGAAGGACTAGCGGGGGGGGGCCAAGATACGCAGTATTTT; CDR3aa: CASSEGLAGGGQDTQYF
abundance: -; d_gene: TRBD2; v_gene: TRBV29-1; j_gene: TRBJ2-7; CDR3nt: TGCAGCGTTGGGGAGGGTTCCTACGAGCAGTACTTC; CDR3aa: CSVGEGSYEQYF
abundance: few; d_gene: TRBD1; v_gene: TRBV9; j_gene: TRBJ1-2; CDR3nt: TGTGCCAGCAGCCCGGGACAGGGGGCATATGGCTACACCTTC; CDR3aa: CASSPGQGAYGYTF
abundance: -; d_gene: TRBD1; v_gene: TRBV5-1; j_gene: TRBJ2-5; CDR3nt: TGCGCCAGCAGTTCCGGGACAGGCCGACAAGAGACCCAGTACTTC; CDR3aa: CASSSGTGRQETQYF
abundance: once; d_gene: -; v_gene: TRBV5-1; j_gene: TRBJ2-2; CDR3nt: TGCGCCAGCAGCTCCGGGGGAGGCACCGGGGAGCTGTTTTTT; CDR3aa: CASSSGGGTGELFF
abundance: -; d_gene: TRBD2; v_gene: TRBV5-1; j_gene: TRBJ2-1; CDR3nt: TGCGCCAGCACCATAGCGGGCCTCTCCTACAATGAGCAGTTCTTC; CDR3aa: CASTIAGLSYNEQFF
abundance: -; d_gene: -; v_gene: TRBV4-2; j_gene: TRBJ2-3; CDR3nt: TGTGCCAGCAGCCAAGTCAGTGCGGAGTCCGCAGATACGCAGTATTTT; CDR3aa: CASSQVSAESADTQYF
abundance: -; d_gene: TRBD2; v_gene: TRBV10-3; j_gene: TRBJ2-1; CDR3nt: TGTGCCATCAGTGTGTGGCCTAGCGGGAGGGGTGGGAGCTCCTACAATGAGCAGTTCTTC; CDR3aa: CAISVWPSGRGGSSYNEQFF
abundance: -; d_gene: -; v_gene: TRBV6-6; j_gene: TRBJ2-7; CDR3nt: TGTGCCAGCAGTCGTACGGTAGATAGCCTCGAGCAGTACTTC; CDR3aa: CASSRTVDSLEQYF
abundance: -; d_gene: -; v_gene: TRBV12-1; j_gene: TRBJ1-5; CDR3nt: TGTGCCAGCAGACGGACAGGGAATCAGCCCCAGCATTTT; CDR3aa: CASRRTGNQPQHF
abundance: once; d_gene: -; v_gene: TRBV30; j_gene: TRBJ2-2; CDR3nt: TGTGCCTGGAGTGTGGCGGGAAACACCGGGGAGCTGTTTTTT; CDR3aa: CAWSVAGNTGELFF
abundance: -; d_gene: -; v_gene: TRBV6-6; j_gene: TRBJ2-5; CDR3nt: TGTGCCAGCAGTTACGGGGCAGGGCAACTTGCGACCCAGTACTTC; CDR3aa: CASSYGAGQLATQYF
abundance: -; d_gene: TRBD1; v_gene: TRBV11-1; j_gene: TRBJ2-7; CDR3nt: TGTGCCAGCAGCTTACCGGGACAGGGGTTTTACGAGCAGTACTTC; CDR3aa: CASSLPGQGFYEQYF
abundance: -; d_gene: TRBD1; v_gene: TRBV7-2; j_gene: TRBJ2-7; CDR3nt: TGTGCCAGCAGCTCGCTACTCAGGGGGCGCGTAGGCGAGCAGTACTTC; CDR3aa: CASSSLLRGRVGEQYF
abundance: few; d_gene: -; v_gene: TRBV11-1; j_gene: TRBJ2-1; CDR3nt: TGTGCCAGCAGCCAAGGAGTGGCGGCCTACAATGAGCAGTTCTTC; CDR3aa: CASSQGVAAYNEQFF
abundance: -; d_gene: TRBD2; v_gene: TRBV29-1; j_gene: TRBJ2-3; CDR3nt: TGCAGCGTTGACAGCGGGACCGATACGCAGTATTTT; CDR3aa: CSVDSGTDTQYF